The clone carrying this T cell receptor (beta chain) showed up many times. Antigen unknown. MiXCR, applied by TCRdb to the multiplex PCR reads, yields one record per CDR3 protein. Found here are 200,000 to 250,000 distinct CDR3 sequences, less than 45% of them singletons; the top ten hold 3% to 4.5%. The data belong to a study of breast tumors, draining lymph nodes, adjacent tissues. Breast cancer patients provided tissue from their axillary draining lymph nodes. Study-level results: Tumor TCR diversity was below lymph nodes but above nontumor tissue. Luminal-like breast cancer showed significantly higher tumor–nontumor repertoire similarity than basal-like. Data fit most tumor T cells coming from lymph node, expanding in tumor.

Germline CDR1 and CDR2: KGHDR and SFDVKD. V was clipped by 4 bases and J by 6 bases; unmatched bases: 24. The CDR3 runs to 20 residues. The receptor was derived from a female donor with breast cancer. Some clones in this sample may be carry-over from other donors' samples. Source material: axillary lymph node tissue. The V gene is TRBV24-1, the J gene TRBJ2-7; 9 bases align to TRBD1. The CDR3 DNA follows: TGTGCCACCAGTGAATCCACTTGGGGCGGTCGGGACAGGGAAACTCCCGAGCAGTACTTC. Protein: CATSESTWGGRDRETPEQYF.